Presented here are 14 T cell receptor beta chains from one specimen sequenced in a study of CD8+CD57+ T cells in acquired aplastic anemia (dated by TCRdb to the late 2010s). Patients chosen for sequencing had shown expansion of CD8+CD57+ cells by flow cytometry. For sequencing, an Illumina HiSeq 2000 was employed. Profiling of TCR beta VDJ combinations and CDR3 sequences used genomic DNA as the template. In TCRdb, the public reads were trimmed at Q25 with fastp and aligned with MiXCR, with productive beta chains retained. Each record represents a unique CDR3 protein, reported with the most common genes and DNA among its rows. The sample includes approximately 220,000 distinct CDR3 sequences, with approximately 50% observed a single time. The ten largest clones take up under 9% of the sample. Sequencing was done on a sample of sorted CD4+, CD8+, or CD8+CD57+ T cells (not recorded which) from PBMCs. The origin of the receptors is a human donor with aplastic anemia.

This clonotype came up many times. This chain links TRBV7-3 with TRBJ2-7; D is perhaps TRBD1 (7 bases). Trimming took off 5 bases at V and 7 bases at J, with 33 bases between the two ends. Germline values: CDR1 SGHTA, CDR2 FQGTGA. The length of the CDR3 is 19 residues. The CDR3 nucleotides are TGTGCCAGCAGCCCCCCGAACAGGGGATCATGGGGGGAGCTACGGGAGCAGTACTTC. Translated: CASSPPNRGSWGELREQYF.

The CDR3 DNA reads as TGCAGTGCTAGAGACCGCGGACGGGGAAGGACCCTCCACTTT. Amino acids: CSARDRGRGRTLHF. The rearrangement joins TRBV20-1 to TRBJ1-6; no clear D. Trimming cost V 0 bases and J 14 bases, with 17 bases left between them. Germline V gene sequence: CDR1 DFQATT, CDR2 SNEGSKA (reference sequence). This CDR3 contains 14 residues.

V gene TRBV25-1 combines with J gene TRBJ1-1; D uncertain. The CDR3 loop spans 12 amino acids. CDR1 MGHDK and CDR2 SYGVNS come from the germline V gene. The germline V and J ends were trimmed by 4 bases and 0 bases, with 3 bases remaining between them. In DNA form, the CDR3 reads TGTGCCAGCAGTGGTATGAACACTGAAGCTTTCTTT. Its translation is CASSGMNTEAFF.

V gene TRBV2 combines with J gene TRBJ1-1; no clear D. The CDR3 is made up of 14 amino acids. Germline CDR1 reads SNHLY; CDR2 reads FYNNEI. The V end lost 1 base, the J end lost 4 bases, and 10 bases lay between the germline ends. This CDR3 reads CASSEGTNSTEAFF. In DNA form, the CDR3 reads TGTGCCAGCAGTGAAGGGACGAATAGCACTGAAGCTTTCTTT.

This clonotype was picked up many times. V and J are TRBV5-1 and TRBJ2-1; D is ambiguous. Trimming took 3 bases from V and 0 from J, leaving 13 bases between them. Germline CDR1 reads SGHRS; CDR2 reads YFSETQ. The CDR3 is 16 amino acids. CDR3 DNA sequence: TGCGCCAGCAGCTCGCCGGACGGTTACTCCTACAATGAGCAGTTCTTC. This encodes CASSSPDGYSYNEQFF.

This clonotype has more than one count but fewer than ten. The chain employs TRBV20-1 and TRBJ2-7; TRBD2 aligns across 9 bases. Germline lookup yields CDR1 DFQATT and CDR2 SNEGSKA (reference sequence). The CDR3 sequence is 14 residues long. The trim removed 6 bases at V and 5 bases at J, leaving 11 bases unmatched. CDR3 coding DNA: TGCAGTGCCCAGAGCGGGGGGCGCCAGAACGAGCAGTACTTC. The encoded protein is CSAQSGGRQNEQYF.

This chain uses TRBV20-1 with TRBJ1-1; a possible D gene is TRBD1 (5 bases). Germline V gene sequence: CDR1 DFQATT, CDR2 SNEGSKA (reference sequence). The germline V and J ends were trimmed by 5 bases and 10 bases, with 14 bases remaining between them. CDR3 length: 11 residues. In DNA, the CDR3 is TGCAGTGCTGTCAGTAGCGGGGGAGCTTTCTTT. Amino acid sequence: CSAVSSGGAFF.

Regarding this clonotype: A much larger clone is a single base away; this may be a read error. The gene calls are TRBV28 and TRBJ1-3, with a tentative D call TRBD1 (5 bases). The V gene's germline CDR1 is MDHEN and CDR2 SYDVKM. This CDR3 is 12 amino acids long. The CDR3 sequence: CASGTPGNAIYF. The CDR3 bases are TGTGCCAGTGGGACCCCTGGAAACGCCATATATTTT.

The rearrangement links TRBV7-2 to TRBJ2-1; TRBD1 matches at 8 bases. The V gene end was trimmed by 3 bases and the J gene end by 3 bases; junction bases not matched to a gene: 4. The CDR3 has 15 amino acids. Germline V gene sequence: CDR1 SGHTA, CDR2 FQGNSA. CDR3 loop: CASSFGTGYYNEQFF. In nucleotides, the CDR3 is TGTGCCAGCAGCTTCGGGACAGGCTACTACAATGAGCAGTTCTTC. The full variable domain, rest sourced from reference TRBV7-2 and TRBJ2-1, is GAGVSQSPSNKVTEKGKDVELRCDPISGHTALYWYRQSLGQGLEFLIYFQGNSAPDKSGLPSDRFSAERTGGSVSTLTIQRTQQEDSAVYLCASSFGTGYYNEQFFGPGTRLTVL.

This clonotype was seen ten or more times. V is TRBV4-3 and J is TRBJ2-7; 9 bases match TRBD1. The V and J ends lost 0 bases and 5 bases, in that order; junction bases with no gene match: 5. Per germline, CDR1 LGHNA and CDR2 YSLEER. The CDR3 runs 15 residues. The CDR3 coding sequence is TGCGCCAGCAGCCAAGATGGTGGGACAGGGAACGAGCAGTACTTC. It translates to CASSQDGGTGNEQYF.

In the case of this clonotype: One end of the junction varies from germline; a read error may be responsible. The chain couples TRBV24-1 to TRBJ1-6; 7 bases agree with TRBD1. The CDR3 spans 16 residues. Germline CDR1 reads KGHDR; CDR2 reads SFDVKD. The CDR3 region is CATSDLKTGSNSLLHF. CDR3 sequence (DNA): TGTGCCACCAGTGATTTGAAGACAGGGAGTAATTCACTCCTCCACTTT.

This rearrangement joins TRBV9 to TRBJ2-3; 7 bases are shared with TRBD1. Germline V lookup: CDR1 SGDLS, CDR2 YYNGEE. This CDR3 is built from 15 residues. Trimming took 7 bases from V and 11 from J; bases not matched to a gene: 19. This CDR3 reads CASRPGTEVYNEQYF. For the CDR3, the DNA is TGTGCCAGCCGCCCCGGGACAGAAGTTTACAATGAGCAGTATTTT.

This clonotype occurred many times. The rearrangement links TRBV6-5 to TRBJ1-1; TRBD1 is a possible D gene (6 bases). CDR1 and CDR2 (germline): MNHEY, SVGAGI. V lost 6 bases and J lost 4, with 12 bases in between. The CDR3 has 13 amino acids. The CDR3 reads CASSGGQRTEAFF. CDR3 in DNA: TGTGCCAGCAGCGGGGGGCAGCGCACTGAAGCTTTCTTT.

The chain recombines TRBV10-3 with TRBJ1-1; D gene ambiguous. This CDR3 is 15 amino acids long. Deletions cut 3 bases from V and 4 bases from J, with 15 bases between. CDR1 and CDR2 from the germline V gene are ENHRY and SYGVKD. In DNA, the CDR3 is TGTGCCATCAGTGATCTGGCAGCAGCTAGCACTGAAGCTTTCTTT. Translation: CAISDLAAASTEAFF.